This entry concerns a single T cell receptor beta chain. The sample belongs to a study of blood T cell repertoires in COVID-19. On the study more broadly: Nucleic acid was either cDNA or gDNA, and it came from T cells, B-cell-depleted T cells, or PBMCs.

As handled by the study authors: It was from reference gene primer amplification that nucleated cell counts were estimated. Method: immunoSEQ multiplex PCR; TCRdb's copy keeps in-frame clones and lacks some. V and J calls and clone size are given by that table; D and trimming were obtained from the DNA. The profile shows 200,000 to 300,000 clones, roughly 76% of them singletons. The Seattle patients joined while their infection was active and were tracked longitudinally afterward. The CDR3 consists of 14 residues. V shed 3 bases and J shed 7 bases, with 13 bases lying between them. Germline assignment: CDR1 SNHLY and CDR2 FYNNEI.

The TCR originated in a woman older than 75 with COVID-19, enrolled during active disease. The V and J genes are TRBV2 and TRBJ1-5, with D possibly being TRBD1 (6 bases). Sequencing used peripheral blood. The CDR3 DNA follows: TGTGCCAGCAGTGATGAAGGGGGTGAACAGCCCCAGCATTTT. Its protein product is CASSDEGGEQPQHF.